The rows below give T cell receptor beta chains drawn from one sample of a study of CD8+ T cells in alopecia areata. TCRdb's copy holds only in-frame clones and misses some; the assay was immunoSEQ multiplex PCR. Of 150,000 to 200,000 clones listed, 60% are singletons. The source was CD4+ T cells sorted from blood, collected at week 24, from a patient treated with tofacitinib. The source of these receptors is a human donor with alopecia areata. Both conserved end residues are part of each CDR3. The order of the fields is clone size, V gene, J gene, CDR3 protein. Size tells how often a clone was seen (once, few, many) or the class of an expanded clone, and some rows leave it out.

clone size: NA; V gene: TRBV6-5; J gene: TRBJ2-3; CDR3 protein: CASSWGADTQYF
clone size: NA; V gene: TRBV7-8; J gene: TRBJ1-6; CDR3 protein: CASSHNDRRDSPLHF
clone size: few; V gene: TRBV11-2; J gene: TRBJ2-7; CDR3 protein: CASSTRSRTGIIYEQYF
clone size: NA; V gene: TRBV30; J gene: TRBJ1-2; CDR3 protein: CALGGTRDGYTF
clone size: NA; V gene: TRBV25-1; J gene: TRBJ2-3; CDR3 protein: CASSASSGVTDTQYF
clone size: medium-sized; V gene: TRBV14; J gene: TRBJ2-7; CDR3 protein: CASSLGTRHYEQYF
clone size: few; V gene: TRBV29-1; J gene: TRBJ2-7; CDR3 protein: CSVEEASGFGHEQYF
clone size: NA; V gene: TRBV30; J gene: TRBJ2-2; CDR3 protein: CAGGTGKIGELFF
clone size: NA; V gene: TRBV7-2; J gene: TRBJ1-1; CDR3 protein: CASSRNPGQGAHGTEAFF
clone size: few; V gene: TRBV10-1; J gene: TRBJ2-2; CDR3 protein: CASSTGTGELFF
clone size: NA; V gene: TRBV5-1; J gene: TRBJ2-2; CDR3 protein: CASSFRGVNTGELFF
clone size: NA; V gene: TRBV29-1; J gene: TRBJ2-5; CDR3 protein: CSAPEGGETQYF
clone size: few; V gene: TRBV6-5; J gene: TRBJ1-6; CDR3 protein: CASSSGVFGNSPLHF
clone size: NA; V gene: TRBV11-2; J gene: TRBJ1-2; CDR3 protein: CASSLEGRQGFFGYTF
clone size: NA; V gene: TRBV19; J gene: TRBJ1-1; CDR3 protein: CASSSSVATEAFF
clone size: NA; V gene: TRBV2; J gene: TRBJ1-1; CDR3 protein: CASEIEGREAFF
clone size: once; V gene: TRBV30; J gene: TRBJ2-2; CDR3 protein: CAWNGEANTGELFF
clone size: few; V gene: TRBV29-1; J gene: TRBJ2-3; CDR3 protein: CSASGGATDTQYF
clone size: few; V gene: TRBV7-2; J gene: TRBJ2-2; CDR3 protein: CASSALQGTGELFF
clone size: once; V gene: TRBV11-2; J gene: TRBJ1-2; CDR3 protein: CASSLATDGYTF
clone size: NA; V gene: TRBV25-1; J gene: TRBJ1-1; CDR3 protein: CASSEGLGTEAFF
clone size: NA; V gene: TRBV4-1; J gene: TRBJ1-2; CDR3 protein: CASSQEGQYGYTF
clone size: few; V gene: TRBV19; J gene: TRBJ1-5; CDR3 protein: CASSGRGPSPSLQPQHF
clone size: few; V gene: TRBV5-4; J gene: TRBJ2-4; CDR3 protein: CASSGGEPGAKNIQYF
clone size: once; V gene: TRBV7-2; J gene: TRBJ1-5; CDR3 protein: CASSLVGGYSNQPQHF
clone size: once; V gene: TRBV7-2; J gene: TRBJ1-2; CDR3 protein: CASSPGPAGYGYTF
clone size: NA; V gene: TRBV19; J gene: TRBJ2-1; CDR3 protein: CASSFDTDNEQFF
clone size: NA; V gene: TRBV30; J gene: TRBJ1-1; CDR3 protein: CAWTLRGGTEAFF
clone size: NA; V gene: TRBV5-1; J gene: TRBJ2-1; CDR3 protein: CASSFRERGVEQFF
clone size: NA; V gene: TRBV11-3; J gene: TRBJ1-1; CDR3 protein: CASSSRDSRAFF
clone size: NA; V gene: TRBV4-3; J gene: TRBJ2-7; CDR3 protein: CASSPEIGQLTNYEQYF
clone size: NA; V gene: TRBV7-2; J gene: TRBJ1-2; CDR3 protein: CASSFSGPNLGGYTF
clone size: NA; V gene: TRBV9; J gene: TRBJ2-1; CDR3 protein: CASSVAGGGAVGEQFF
clone size: NA; V gene: TRBV5-4; J gene: TRBJ2-1; CDR3 protein: CASSSGLTSGEDEQFF
clone size: NA; V gene: TRBV5-6; J gene: TRBJ1-2; CDR3 protein: CASSQSTYGYTF